Included here is one T cell receptor beta chain sequence, with context. What it recognizes is unknown. These data are taken from a study of Ad26.COV2.S vaccination and SARS-CoV-2 variants. Study-wide background: The vaccine Ad26.COV2.S was put into the muscle once, or twice with 56 days between.

Some clones are missing from TCRdb's copy, which holds only in-frame ones; the method was immunoSEQ multiplex PCR. Of hundreds of thousands of clones listed, over 75% are singletons. Trimming took off 5 bases at V and 1 base at J, with 12 bases between the two ends. The CDR3 has 14 residues. Germline loops: CDR1 SNHLY, CDR2 FYNNEI. Regarding treatment: approximately 18 received Ad26.COV2.S at low or high dose, single or two shots; 5 received placebo; per-sample allocation not given. Sample collection was performed on day 63 after the first vaccine or placebo injection. Study-level points and caveats: Breadth measured for non-spike TCRs was similar across vaccine and placebo recipients. Substantial response breadth was reportedly seen for spike-specific CD8+ and CD4+ T cells after vaccination.

The J gene is TRBJ2-7, the V gene TRBV2; TRBD1 might be the D (5 bases). The receptor's source is a person aged 18-60 years who received the Ad26.COV2.S COVID-19 vaccine or a placebo. The sample consisted of peripheral blood, taken in a trial of Ad26.COV2.S vaccine versus placebo. The CDR3 DNA is TGTGCCAGCAGTCTACAGGAGTTTTCCTACGAGCAGTACTTC. Protein product: CASSLQEFSYEQYF.